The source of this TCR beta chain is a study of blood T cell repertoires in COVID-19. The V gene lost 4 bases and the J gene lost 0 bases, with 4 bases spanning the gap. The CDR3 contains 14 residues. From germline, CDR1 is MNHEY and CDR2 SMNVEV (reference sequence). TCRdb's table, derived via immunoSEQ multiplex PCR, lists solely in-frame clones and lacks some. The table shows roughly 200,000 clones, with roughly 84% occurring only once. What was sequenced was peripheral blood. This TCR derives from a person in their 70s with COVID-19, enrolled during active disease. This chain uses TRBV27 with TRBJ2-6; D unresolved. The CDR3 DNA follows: TGTGCCAGCAGTTCCTCCTCTGGGGCCAACGTCCTGACTTTC. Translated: CASSSSSGANVLTF.